The 29 T cell receptor beta chains given below trace back to one sample, sequenced in a study of cytomegalovirus exposure and HLA in healthy donors. The primer mix had 60 Vbeta and 13 Jbeta primers. Here immunoSEQ multiplex PCR was the method, and the copy in TCRdb shows in-frame clones only, minus some. Its listing shows tens of thousands of clones. Input material: PBMCs. The receptor source for this set is a female donor in good health and CMV-seropositive.

The chain employs TRBV6-6 and TRBJ2-7; 9 bases agree with TRBD1. This CDR3 spans 15 amino acids. The V segment lost 5 bases and the J segment 4 bases; nucleotides outside the gene matches: 9. The germline V gene has CDR1 MNHNY and CDR2 SVGAGI (reference sequence). The CDR3 region is CASSQRGTGRYEQYF. The CDR3 DNA reads as TGTGCCAGCAGTCAACGGGGGACAGGGCGTTACGAGCAGTACTTC.

The gene calls are TRBV25-1 and TRBJ2-5; maybe TRBD2 (6 bases). The CDR3 has 14 amino acids. The V gene's germline CDR1 is MGHDK and CDR2 SYGVNS. Trimming shortened V by 4 bases and J by 5 bases, and 14 bases separated the two germline ends. This chain's CDR3 is CASSGTGEVETQYF. As DNA, the CDR3 is TGTGCCAGCAGTGGAACGGGAGAGGTGGAGACCCAGTACTTC. Full variable domain (outside the CDR3, taken from reference TRBV25-1 and TRBJ2-5): EADIYQTPRYLVIGTGKKITLECSQTMGHDKMYWYQQDPGMELHLIHYSYGVNSTEKGDLSSESTVSRIRTEHFPLTLESARPSHTSQYLCASSGTGEVETQYFGPGTRLLVL.

This chain connects TRBV6-6 to TRBJ2-5, with TRBD1 matching 9 bases. In germline, CDR1 is MNHNY, CDR2 SVGAGI (reference sequence). This CDR3 comprises 15 residues. V lost 8 bases, J lost 4 bases, and 11 bases stayed unmatched. The CDR3 region has the DNA TGTGCCAGCGGACAACAGGGGGCGCCAGGAGAGACCCAGTACTTC. Translated, it gives CASGQQGAPGETQYF.

V gene TRBV19 combines with J gene TRBJ1-3; D is undetermined. This CDR3 has 15 residues. CDR1 is LNHDA and CDR2 is SQIVND in the germline V gene (reference sequence). V shed 1 base and J shed 0 bases, with 7 bases lying between them. CDR3 protein: CASSIASVSGNTIYF. CDR3 coding DNA: TGTGCCAGTAGTATAGCATCAGTCTCTGGAAACACCATATATTTT.

The chain couples TRBV11-2 to TRBJ2-7; D is perhaps TRBD2 (7 bases). V lost 6 bases and J lost 2, with 17 bases in between. Germline V lookup: CDR1 SGHAT, CDR2 FQNNGV. This CDR3 has 15 residues. CDR3 in amino acids: CASRGGAGDAYEQYF. The CDR3 DNA follows: TGTGCCAGCAGAGGGGGGGCAGGGGACGCCTACGAGCAGTACTTC.

This chain joins TRBV6-5 and TRBJ2-7; TRBD1 is a possible D gene (5 bases). CDR3 length: 13 amino acids. Germline values: CDR1 MNHEY, CDR2 SVGAGI. The V gene lost 10 bases and the J gene lost 5 bases, with 18 bases spanning the gap. This CDR3 reads CATHRLGQDEQYF. In nucleotides, the CDR3 is TGTGCCACGCACCGGTTGGGGCAGGACGAGCAGTACTTC.

The genes are TRBV7-2 and TRBJ2-3, with 9 nucleotides matching TRBD2. Germline V lookup: CDR1 SGHTA, CDR2 FQGNSA. The V and J ends lost 4 bases and 6 bases, in that order; junction bases with no gene match: 14. The CDR3 extends over 17 amino acids. The CDR3 bases are TGTGCCAGCAGCTCCTCAGGACTAGCGTGGCTTTGGGATACGCAGTATTTT. It yields the protein CASSSSGLAWLWDTQYF. Using reference TRBV7-2 and TRBJ2-3 for the parts outside the CDR3, the full variable domain is GAGVSQSPSNKVTEKGKDVELRCDPISGHTALYWYRQSLGQGLEFLIYFQGNSAPDKSGLPSDRFSAERTGGSVSTLTIQRTQQEDSAVYLCASSSSGLAWLWDTQYFGPGTRLTVL.

The chain carries TRBV4-1 and TRBJ1-5; D perhaps matches TRBD1 (5 bases). Trimming took off 1 base at V and 4 bases at J, with 17 bases between the two ends. Germline values: CDR1 MGHRA, CDR2 YSYEKL. This CDR3 region has 17 residues. Here the CDR3 reads CASSQGPWGGGNQPQHF. The CDR3 DNA follows: TGCGCCAGCAGCCAAGGGCCTTGGGGGGGAGGGAATCAGCCCCAGCATTTT.

The chain is built from TRBV9 and TRBJ1-2; 7 bases map to TRBD1. The germline CDR1 and CDR2 sequences are SGDLS and YYNGEE. The trim removed 2 bases at V and 7 bases at J, leaving 14 bases unmatched. The CDR3 consists of 16 residues. The CDR3 DNA reads TGTGCCAGCAGCGTTGGCCAGGAGGGGGCTATGGGTGGCTACACCTTC. Encoded protein: CASSVGQEGAMGGYTF. Looking up the rest from reference TRBV9 and TRBJ1-2 gives the full variable domain: DSGVTQTPKHLITATGQRVTLRCSPRSGDLSVYWYQQSLDQGLQFLIQYYNGEERAKGNILERFSAQQFPDLHSELNLSSLELGDSALYFCASSVGQEGAMGGYTFGSGTRLTVV.

The chain combines TRBV5-1 with TRBJ2-3, with 7 bases fitting TRBD1. The CDR3 runs 14 residues. Germline loops: CDR1 SGHRS, CDR2 YFSETQ. The J segment lost 1 base and the V segment lost 2 bases, leaving 1 base of the junction unmatched. CDR3 protein: CASSFGQGTDTQYF. CDR3 DNA sequence: TGCGCCAGCAGCTTTGGACAGGGCACAGATACGCAGTATTTT.

The CDR3 spells CAWSSRKTGLASSEQFF. In DNA, the CDR3 is TGTGCCTGGAGTTCGAGGAAAACGGGACTAGCTTCTTCTGAGCAGTTCTTC. The chain combines TRBV30 with TRBJ2-1; 9 positions agree with TRBD2. The CDR3 extends over 17 amino acids. Unmatched junction bases numbered 17, after V lost 2 bases and J lost 9 bases. CDR1 GTSNPN and CDR2 SVGIG come from the germline V gene (reference sequence).

The gene calls are TRBV29-1 and TRBJ2-5; a possible D gene is TRBD1 (6 bases). Between the trimmed V and J ends, which lost 5 bases and 1 base, there was a span of 14 bases. The CDR3 is made up of 14 amino acids. Germline V gene lookup returns CDR1 SQVTM and CDR2 ANQGSEA. CDR3 residues: CSVSPRDTQETQYF. The CDR3 DNA sequence: TGCAGCGTTTCGCCCCGGGACACCCAAGAGACCCAGTACTTC.

The CDR3: CASGGTSGRKDTQYF. DNA of the CDR3: TGCGCCAGCGGGGGGACTAGCGGGAGGAAGGATACGCAGTATTTT. J is TRBJ2-3 and V is TRBV23-1; 15 nucleotides match TRBD2. TRBV23-1 is reported as an ORF; its role is uncertain. The CDR3 is made up of 15 amino acids. Unmatched junction bases numbered 6, after V lost 8 bases and J lost 6 bases.

The chain couples TRBV7-9 to TRBJ1-1, with D unresolved. Between the trimmed V and J ends, which lost 2 bases and 6 bases, there was a span of 10 bases. The CDR3 length is 13 residues. Germline CDR1 SEHNR, CDR2 FQNEAQ (reference sequence). The CDR3 here is CASSLRQASEAFF. Here the CDR3 DNA reads TGTGCCAGCAGCTTAAGGCAGGCCTCTGAAGCTTTCTTT. The full variable domain, rest sourced from reference TRBV7-9 and TRBJ1-1, is DTGVSQNPRHKITKRGQNVTFRCDPISEHNRLYWYRQTLGQGPEFLTYFQNEAQLEKSRLLSDRFSAERPKGSFSTLEIQRTEQGDSAMYLCASSLRQASEAFFGQGTRLTVV.

The chain is built from TRBV4-1 and TRBJ2-7, with D possibly matching TRBD1 (5 bases). This CDR3 region has 14 residues. Trimming stripped 2 bases from V and 6 bases from J, with 14 bases between. The V gene's germline CDR1 is MGHRA and CDR2 YSYEKL. CDR3 nucleotide sequence: TGCGCCAGCAGCCAAAGGCCTCAGGGTTCCGAGCAGTACTTC. It encodes CASSQRPQGSEQYF.

V and J are TRBV28 and TRBJ1-5; D gene unclear. This CDR3 has 13 amino acids. Per the germline V gene, CDR1 is MDHEN and CDR2 is SYDVKM. Trimming shortened V by 1 base and J by 6 bases, and 7 bases separated the two germline ends. The DNA for the CDR3 is TGTGCCAGCAGTTTATTGGGGAGTCAGCCCCAGCATTTT. Protein sequence: CASSLLGSQPQHF. The full variable domain, completed using reference TRBV28 and TRBJ1-5, is DVKVTQSSRYLVKRTGEKVFLECVQDMDHENMFWYRQDPGLGLRLIYFSYDVKMKEKGDIPEGYSVSREKKERFSLILESASTNQTSMYLCASSLLGSQPQHFGDGTRLSIL.

This chain uses TRBV18 with TRBJ1-4; D is unresolved. The CDR3 is 16 residues long. V shed 1 base and J shed 0 bases, with 9 bases lying between them. The germline gives CDR1 KGHSH, CDR2 LQKENI. The CDR3 protein is CASSPLARATNEKLFF. DNA for the CDR3: TGTGCCAGCTCACCACTTGCCCGAGCAACTAATGAAAAACTGTTTTTT.

The chain combines TRBV6-5 with TRBJ2-7; a weak D match, TRBD2 (7 bases). CDR1 is MNHEY, CDR2 SVGAGI, per germline. This CDR3 is built from 15 residues. V was pared by 1 base and J by 6 bases, with 16 bases between. CDR3 protein: CASSYWGGAVGEQYF. The DNA of the CDR3 is TGTGCCAGCAGTTACTGGGGGGGGGCCGTTGGCGAGCAGTACTTC.

The chain combines TRBV4-3 with TRBJ2-1; 12 bases are a match to TRBD2. Trimming removed 0 bases from V and 6 bases from J; junction bases left unmatched: 6. Germline V gives CDR1 LGHNA, CDR2 YSLEER. This CDR3 is built from 17 residues. For the CDR3, the DNA is TGCGCCAGCAGCCAAGATCCAACTAGCGGGGGGCTCAATGAGCAGTTCTTC. Its translation: CASSQDPTSGGLNEQFF.

CDR3 sequence: CASGADLIKGETQYF. DNA for the CDR3: TGTGCCAGCGGGGCAGACCTCATTAAGGGGGAGACCCAGTACTTC. The chain joins TRBV2 to TRBJ2-5; the D gene is possibly TRBD1 (5 bases). The V end was cut by 8 bases, the J end by 5 bases, with 21 bases between. The CDR3 consists of 15 residues. CDR1 SNHLY and CDR2 FYNNEI come from the germline V gene. Complete variable domain (other parts from reference TRBV2 and TRBJ2-5): EPEVTQTPSHQVTQMGQEVILRCVPISNHLYFYWYRQILGQKVEFLVSFYNNEISEKSEIFDDQFSVERPDGSNFTLKIRSTKLEDSAMYFCASGADLIKGETQYFGPGTRLLVL.

The chain is built from TRBV5-1 and TRBJ2-1, with D tentatively TRBD1 (6 bases). Per germline, CDR1 SGHRS and CDR2 YFSETQ. The CDR3 runs to 16 residues. Trimming stripped 4 bases from V and 10 bases from J, with 24 bases between. This chain's CDR3 is CASSDGDGGVTHEQFF. CDR3 nucleotide sequence: TGCGCCAGCAGCGATGGTGATGGGGGCGTTACCCACGAGCAGTTCTTC.

This sequence joins TRBV9 and TRBJ2-5; D is perhaps TRBD1 (6 bases). CDR1 is SGDLS and CDR2 is YYNGEE in the germline V gene. V lost 4 bases and J lost 7, with 23 bases in between. The CDR3 has 16 residues. The CDR3 region has the DNA TGTGCCAGCAGCCAAAGGGGTGACTTACTCAGGGGGACCCAGTACTTC. It is translated as CASSQRGDLLRGTQYF.

CDR3 residues: CASSARQGADGYTF. The CDR3 DNA follows: TGTGCCAGCAGCGCCCGACAGGGGGCGGATGGCTACACCTTC. The chain employs TRBV7-2 and TRBJ1-2; 10 positions agree with TRBD1. The V and J ends lost 5 bases and 6 bases, in that order; junction bases with no gene match: 6. The CDR3 runs 14 residues. Germline lookup yields CDR1 SGHTA and CDR2 FQGNSA.

The J gene is TRBJ2-5, the V gene TRBV6-6; TRBD1 matches 10 bases. The V and J ends lost 6 bases and 3 bases, in that order; junction bases with no gene match: 4. The CDR3 has 14 amino acids. CDR1 is MNHNY, CDR2 SVGAGI, per germline (reference sequence). CDR3 sequence: CASSRQGAKETQYF. The CDR3, as DNA: TGTGCCAGCAGCCGACAGGGGGCCAAAGAGACCCAGTACTTC.

This chain joins TRBV6-1 and TRBJ2-7; D may be TRBD2 (6 bases). Trimming stripped 5 bases from V and 0 bases from J, with 14 bases between. This CDR3 is 15 amino acids long. The germline gives CDR1 MNHNS, CDR2 SASEGT. As DNA, the CDR3 is TGTGCCAGCAGTCGGGGCGGGGTAAGCTCCTACGAGCAGTACTTC. Translated: CASSRGGVSSYEQYF.

The J gene is TRBJ2-1, the V gene TRBV9; D is ambiguous. Trimming removed 0 bases from V and 5 bases from J, with 6 bases in between. CDR3 length equals 13 residues. Germline V CDR1 and CDR2: SGDLS, YYNGEE. In nucleotides, the CDR3 is TGTGCCAGCAGCGTAGGGGCCAACAATGAGCAGTTCTTC. Translation gives CASSVGANNEQFF.

Worth noting for this clone: The same CDR3 is also encoded by other DNA sequences in this sample. The chain couples TRBV18 to TRBJ1-2; 8 bases are shared with TRBD1. Germline lookup yields CDR1 KGHSH and CDR2 LQKENI. The ends lost 6 bases at V and 8 bases at J; junction bases unmatched: 5. This CDR3 contains 12 residues. The CDR3 DNA sequence: TGTGCCAGCTCCGGACAGGGTTACGGCTACACCTTC. Translating it yields CASSGQGYGYTF.

V gene TRBV28 combines with J gene TRBJ2-2, with D maybe TRBD1 (6 bases). V lost 10 bases to trimming and J lost 6 bases, with 21 bases between them. The CDR3 is 15 amino acids. CDR1 and CDR2 from the germline V gene are MDHEN and SYDVKM. In nucleotides, the CDR3 is TGTGCCATCTCTTTGGGGCAGGGGTTTCCCGGGGAGCTGTTTTTT. Translation: CAISLGQGFPGELFF.

The chain couples TRBV6-1 to TRBJ2-2, with 9 bases fitting TRBD2. CDR3 length: 16 amino acids. Trimming at V came to 2 bases and at J to 6 bases, leaving 7 bases not matched to a gene. The germline gives CDR1 MNHNS, CDR2 SASEGT. CDR3 loop: CASSELGTSFAGELFF. For the CDR3, the DNA is TGTGCCAGCAGTGAATTGGGGACTAGCTTCGCCGGGGAGCTGTTTTTT.